What follows describes a single TCR beta chain. Naive CD8 cells lacked CD45RO, underwent positive selection for CCR7 and left out terminally differentiated effector memory CD45RA+ cells. The data were obtained in a study of shared clonotypes between healthy human individuals. The CDR3 covers 13 residues. Germline CDR1 MNHEY, CDR2 SMNVEV (reference sequence). V lost 3 bases, J lost 6 bases, and 9 bases lay in between. The repertoire was sequenced with immunoSEQ multiplex PCR; TCRdb's copy has only in-frame clones and lacks some. The sample records millions of clones, 85% to 95% being singletons. This TCR derives from a young man in good health. Some clones in this sample may be carry-over from other donors' samples. The rearrangement joins TRBV27 to TRBJ2-1; possible D gene TRBD2, 5 bases. The sample comprised naive CD8+ T cells from PBMCs. This CDR3 reads CASSFAGVNEQFF. The DNA of the CDR3 is TGTGCCAGCAGTTTCGCCGGGGTCAATGAGCAGTTCTTC.